This passage covers 5 T cell receptor beta chains from one sample sequenced in a study of blood T cell repertoires in COVID-19. TCRdb's copy holds only in-frame clones and misses some; the assay was immunoSEQ multiplex PCR. Altogether 200,000 to 250,000 clones are present, approximately 78% being singletons, with the ten largest covering less than 6%. Sample: peripheral blood. The receptor source for this set is a woman aged 70-85 years with COVID-19, enrolled during active disease.

V usage is TRBV7-9 and J usage is TRBJ2-5, with TRBD2 identical over 8 bases. This CDR3 is 14 amino acids long. The germline gives CDR1 SEHNR, CDR2 FQNEAQ (reference sequence). V lost 5 bases and J lost 5; bases outside the gene matches: 7. This CDR3 is CASSPSGGRETQYF. The DNA of the CDR3 is TGTGCCAGCAGCCCGAGCGGGGGCCGGGAGACCCAGTACTTC.

The J gene is TRBJ2-5, the V gene TRBV6-2 or TRBV6-3, with 12 bases aligning to TRBD2. The germline V gene encodes CDR1 MNHEY and CDR2 SVGEGT. The V and J ends lost 6 bases and 4 bases, in that order; junction bases with no gene match: 9. This CDR3 contains 16 residues. Written as DNA, the CDR3 is TGTGCCAGCAGCAACACGCCGGGACTAGCGGGAGAGACCCAGTACTTC. This codes for CASSNTPGLAGETQYF.

This clone was picked up one time. CDR3 region: CAWSPYDRANTEAFF. CDR3 nucleotide sequence: TGTGCCTGGAGTCCTTACGACAGGGCGAACACTGAAGCTTTCTTT. The chain couples TRBV30 to TRBJ1-1; 7 bases agree with TRBD1. Trimming at V came to 2 bases and at J to 1 base, leaving 7 bases not matched to a gene. Germline values: CDR1 GTSNPN, CDR2 SVGIG (reference sequence). The CDR3 is 15 residues long.

This chain links TRBV14 with TRBJ2-7, with no clear D. CDR1 and CDR2 (germline): SGHDN, FVKESK. V was clipped by 3 bases and J by 0 bases, with 3 bases between them. The CDR3 is made up of 12 amino acids. The CDR3 nucleotides are TGTGCCAGCAGCCAGAGCTCCTACGAGCAGTACTTC. It translates to CASSQSSYEQYF.

The chain combines TRBV4-3 with TRBJ1-2; D may be TRBD1 (6 bases). The CDR3 is 16 amino acids. Germline V CDR1 and CDR2: LGHNA, YSLEER. V lost 1 base, J lost 7 bases, and 19 bases lay in between. The chain's CDR3 is CASSQAWGQTPPGYTF. CDR3 nucleotides: TGCGCCAGCAGCCAAGCCTGGGGACAAACCCCTCCTGGCTACACCTTC.